This TCR beta chain was identified in a study of blood T cell repertoires in COVID-19. This table comes from immunoSEQ multiplex PCR, and its TCRdb copy is limited to in-frame clones, with some not included. Altogether a few hundred thousand clones are present, more than 75% being singletons, with the ten largest covering around 8%. This clone has only one observation. V was pared by 0 bases and J by 0 bases, with 9 bases between. CDR1 and CDR2 (germline): KGHSH, LQKENI. This CDR3 has 15 residues. The source of this sequence is a woman aged 80 or over with COVID-19, enrolled during active disease. What was sequenced was peripheral blood. The chain couples TRBV18 to TRBJ2-7; D is unclear. The CDR3 region is CASSPPGSLSYEQYF. The CDR3 nucleotides read TGTGCCAGCTCACCACCGGGCAGCCTCTCCTACGAGCAGTACTTC.